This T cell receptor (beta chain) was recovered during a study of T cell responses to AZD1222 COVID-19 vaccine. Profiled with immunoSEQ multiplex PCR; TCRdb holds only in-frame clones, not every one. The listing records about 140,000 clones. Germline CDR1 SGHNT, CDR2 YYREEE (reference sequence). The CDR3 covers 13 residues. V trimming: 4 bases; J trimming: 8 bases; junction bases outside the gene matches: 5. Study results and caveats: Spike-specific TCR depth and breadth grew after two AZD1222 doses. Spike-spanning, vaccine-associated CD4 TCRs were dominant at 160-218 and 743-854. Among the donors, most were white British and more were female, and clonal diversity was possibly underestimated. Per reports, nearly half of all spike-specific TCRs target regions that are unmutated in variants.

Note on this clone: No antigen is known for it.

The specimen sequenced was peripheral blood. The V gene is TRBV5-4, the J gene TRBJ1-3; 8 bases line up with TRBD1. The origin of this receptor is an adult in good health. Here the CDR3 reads CASSLDRADTIYF. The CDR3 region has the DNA TGTGCCAGCAGCCTGGACAGGGCAGACACCATATATTTT.